These 29 T cell receptor beta chains came from one sample sequenced in a study of blood T cell repertoires in COVID-19. TCRdb's copy holds only in-frame clones and misses some; the assay was immunoSEQ multiplex PCR. The profile shows about 50,000 clones, approximately 87% of them singletons. Sequencing used peripheral blood. These receptors were obtained from a human donor in a cohort sampled during active COVID-19.

V gene TRBV7-2 combines with J gene TRBJ1-6; TRBD1 matches at 8 bases. Germline CDR1 SGHTA, CDR2 FQGNSA. The CDR3 totals 15 residues. V trimming: 5 bases; J trimming: 10 bases; junction bases outside the gene matches: 10. The CDR3 DNA reads as TGTGCCAGCAGCGCAGACAGGGGAGGAAGGTCACCCCTCCACTTT. This encodes CASSADRGGRSPLHF.

The rearrangement links TRBV29-1 to TRBJ1-4; D gene uncertain. Germline V gene data show CDR1 as SQVTM and CDR2 as ANQGSEA. The CDR3 contains 14 residues. Trimming removed 2 bases at V and 7 bases at J, with 14 bases between. CDR3 nucleotide sequence: TGCAGCGTTGAATCCCGGGGTGTGGGTGAAAAACTGTTTTTT. Encoded protein: CSVESRGVGEKLFF.

V gene TRBV9 combines with J gene TRBJ2-1, with 9 bases lining up with TRBD2. V was pared by 0 bases and J by 4 bases, with 14 bases of the junction left unmatched. The CDR3 is 19 amino acids. CDR1 is SGDLS and CDR2 is YYNGEE in the germline V gene. The CDR3 here is CASSVGPGGGGVEYNEQFF. For the CDR3, the DNA is TGTGCCAGCAGCGTAGGTCCAGGTGGCGGGGGGGTTGAGTACAATGAGCAGTTCTTC.

The chain carries TRBV5-5 and TRBJ1-6; TRBD1 might be the D (6 bases). This CDR3 spans 15 amino acids. Germline CDR1 is SGHKS and CDR2 is YYEKEE (reference sequence). V was pared by 4 bases and J by 3 bases, with 11 bases between. The CDR3 region is CASSRQVFYNSPLHF. DNA of the CDR3: TGTGCCAGCAGCCGACAGGTGTTCTATAATTCACCCCTCCACTTT.

In this sample, this clone turned up once. The genes are TRBV30 and TRBJ1-2; no clear D gene. Germline CDR1 GTSNPN, CDR2 SVGIG (reference sequence). The CDR3 spans 13 residues. V lost 0 bases and J 8 bases, leaving 13 bases between the germline ends. This CDR3 is CAWSVLAEEGYTF. Written as DNA, the CDR3 is TGTGCCTGGAGTGTATTGGCGGAGGAAGGCTACACCTTC.

V usage is TRBV7-2 and J usage is TRBJ1-1; no reliable D call. Germline V gene lookup returns CDR1 SGHTA and CDR2 FQGNSA. The CDR3 length is 14 residues. Trimming cost V 6 bases and J 0 bases, with 11 bases left between them. The CDR3 region has the DNA TGTGCCAGCAGTTCGGGATTTATGAACACTGAAGCTTTCTTT. Translation: CASSSGFMNTEAFF. The full variable domain, with the rest looked up from reference TRBV7-2 and TRBJ1-1, is GAGVSQSPSNKVTEKGKDVELRCDPISGHTALYWYRQSLGQGLEFLIYFQGNSAPDKSGLPSDRFSAERTGGSVSTLTIQRTQQEDSAVYLCASSSGFMNTEAFFGQGTRLTVV.

The chain combines TRBV2 with TRBJ2-5; 15 positions agree with TRBD2. The CDR3 extends over 16 amino acids. V trimming: 7 bases; J trimming: 2 bases; junction bases outside the gene matches: 5. Germline loops: CDR1 SNHLY, CDR2 FYNNEI. This chain's CDR3 is CASKGLAGGIQETQYF. CDR3 sequence (DNA): TGTGCCAGCAAGGGACTAGCGGGGGGCATACAAGAGACCCAGTACTTC.

V and J are TRBV7-2 and TRBJ2-7; the D is unclear. The germline V gene encodes CDR1 SGHTA and CDR2 FQGNSA. V lost 4 bases, J lost 1 base, and 14 bases lay in between. The CDR3 covers 15 residues. The CDR3 DNA reads as TGTGCCAGCAGCTCAGAACCTGCAGTGTCCTACGAGCAGTACTTC. It codes for CASSSEPAVSYEQYF.

This clone was counted between two and nine times. V gene TRBV7-9 combines with J gene TRBJ1-1; TRBD1 is a possible D gene (5 bases). The CDR3 totals 18 residues. Germline V lookup: CDR1 SEHNR, CDR2 FQNEAQ (reference sequence). With 5 bases removed from V and 2 bases from J, the gap between germline ends came to 24 bases. CDR3 DNA: TGTGCCAGCAGCCCATCTGGACATCTGACGTCTGTAAACACTGAAGCTTTCTTT. This encodes CASSPSGHLTSVNTEAFF.

The chain employs TRBV28 and TRBJ1-1; D may be TRBD1 (6 bases). The CDR3 has 16 residues. The germline V gene encodes CDR1 MDHEN and CDR2 SYDVKM. With 8 bases removed from V and 0 bases from J, the gap between germline ends came to 19 bases. CDR3 coding DNA: TGTGCCAGCCGAGCCCAATCGACAGGAATGAACACTGAAGCTTTCTTT. This sequence encodes CASRAQSTGMNTEAFF.

The chain has TRBV5-8 and TRBJ2-5; 7 bases match TRBD1. The CDR3 extends over 15 amino acids. V shed 0 bases and J 5 bases; nucleotides not matched to a gene: 7. CDR1 SGHTS and CDR2 YDEGEE come from the germline V gene. CDR3 DNA sequence: TGTGCCAGCAGCTTGGGACAGGGAAGTAGGGAGACCCAGTACTTC. This gives the protein CASSLGQGSRETQYF.

This clone appeared a few times. The V and J genes are TRBV5-1 and TRBJ1-3; no firm D call. The germline gives CDR1 SGHRS, CDR2 YFSETQ. V gave up 0 bases and J gave up 0 bases, with 13 bases separating them. This CDR3 comprises 17 residues. CDR3 nucleotides: TGCGCCAGCAGCTTGGGTTGGGAGGGCTTCTCTGGAAACACCATATATTTT. It is translated as CASSLGWEGFSGNTIYF.

The V call is TRBV19, the J call TRBJ1-4; D is unclear. With 10 bases removed from V and 8 bases from J, the gap between germline ends came to 17 bases. The CDR3 loop spans 13 amino acids. Germline-derived CDR1 and CDR2 are LNHDA and SQIVND (reference sequence). The CDR3 is CATAEHGGEKLFF. CDR3 coding DNA: TGTGCCACTGCCGAACACGGAGGGGAAAAACTGTTTTTT.

The V call is TRBV2, the J call TRBJ2-7, with D possibly being TRBD1 (6 bases). V shed 6 bases and J shed 2 bases, with 11 bases lying between them. CDR3 length: 13 amino acids. Germline values: CDR1 SNHLY, CDR2 FYNNEI. The CDR3 region is CASRFGQTYEQYF. The CDR3 region has the DNA TGTGCCAGCAGGTTCGGACAGACCTACGAGCAGTACTTC.

This sequence joins TRBV20-1 and TRBJ1-1, with TRBD1 matching over 8 bases. The CDR3 sequence is 11 residues long. The V segment lost 4 bases and the J segment 8 bases; nucleotides outside the gene matches: 3. Germline CDR1 reads DFQATT; CDR2 reads SNEGSKA (reference sequence). The CDR3 DNA follows: TGCAGTGCTAAGGACAGGGCAGAAGCTTTCTTT. Encoded protein: CSAKDRAEAFF.

This chain uses TRBV7-2 with TRBJ1-3; 8 bases agree with TRBD1. CDR3 length: 14 amino acids. Germline V gene data show CDR1 as SGHTA and CDR2 as FQGNSA. J was trimmed by 2 bases and V by 7 bases; bases with no gene match: 4. DNA for the CDR3: TGTGCCAGCATCCTACAGGGGGCTGGAAACACCATATATTTT. Protein sequence: CASILQGAGNTIYF.

This clone was seen more than once but under ten times. The V gene is TRBV7-6, the J gene TRBJ1-4, with TRBD1 matching over 10 bases. The V and J ends lost 5 bases and 14 bases, in that order; junction bases with no gene match: 14. Germline CDR1 is SGHVS and CDR2 is FNYEAQ. The CDR3 is made up of 15 amino acids. This CDR3 is CASSLLQTGGASLFF. The CDR3 bases are TGTGCCAGCAGCCTCTTACAGACAGGGGGCGCCAGTCTGTTTTTT.

The J gene is TRBJ2-3, the V gene TRBV6-5; TRBD2 matches at 8 bases. CDR3 size: 15 residues. Germline lookup yields CDR1 MNHEY and CDR2 SVGAGI. V shed 5 bases, J shed 10 bases, and the junction held 14 bases outside the gene matches. The CDR3 sequence: CASSPGGVGPGAQYF. The CDR3 region has the DNA TGTGCCAGCAGTCCGGGGGGGGTCGGCCCCGGGGCGCAGTATTTT.

This clone was seen a single time. This chain joins TRBV5-5 and TRBJ1-1, with D hard to call. V was clipped by 4 bases and J by 6 bases, with 13 bases between them. The germline V gene has CDR1 SGHKS and CDR2 YYEKEE (reference sequence). The CDR3 has 13 residues. CDR3: CASSLGYNSEAFF. Here the CDR3 DNA reads TGTGCCAGCAGCCTGGGCTATAACTCTGAAGCTTTCTTT.

Comments on this clone: At one boundary the junction diverges from the germline segment, which might be a read error. V and J are TRBV7-9 and TRBJ1-5, with 12 bases fitting TRBD1. The germline CDR1 and CDR2 sequences are SEHNR and FQNEAQ (reference sequence). The CDR3 consists of 18 residues. CDR3 residues: CASSVAGQGAPSGQPQHF. For the CDR3, the DNA is TGTGCCAGCAGCGTAGCGGGACAGGGGGCGCCATCAGGGCAGCCCCAGCATTTT.

The chain carries TRBV5-1 and TRBJ1-3; TRBD1 is a possible D gene (6 bases). Trimming removed 0 bases at V and 2 bases at J, with 12 bases between. CDR3 length: 16 residues. CDR1 is SGHRS and CDR2 is YFSETQ in the germline V gene. In DNA, the CDR3 is TGCGCCAGCAGCTTGGTTCTGGGGGCGGCTGGAAACACCATATATTTT. It yields the protein CASSLVLGAAGNTIYF.

V is TRBV5-5 and J is TRBJ1-2, with 10 bases aligning to TRBD1. Losses at the gene ends were 5 bases for V and 0 bases for J; bases not matched to a gene: 4. The V gene's germline CDR1 is SGHKS and CDR2 YYEKEE (reference sequence). The CDR3 contains 15 residues. This CDR3 is CASRSGQGANYGYTF. In DNA form, the CDR3 reads TGTGCCAGCAGATCCGGACAGGGGGCTAACTATGGCTACACCTTC.

This chain uses TRBV5-6 with TRBJ2-1; 10 positions match TRBD2. This CDR3 comprises 17 residues. V dropped 4 bases and J dropped 10; count of bases not matched to a gene: 17. Germline CDR1 and CDR2: SGHDT and YYEEEE. CDR3 in DNA: TGTGCCAGCAGCCCCTGGGGTCTAGCGGGGGCCCGTAACGAGCAGTTCTTC. Its protein is CASSPWGLAGARNEQFF.

V is TRBV6-2 or TRBV6-3 and J is TRBJ2-6, with a tentative D call TRBD2 (6 bases). V was clipped by 5 bases and J by 4 bases, with 12 bases between them. This CDR3 has 15 residues. From germline, CDR1 is MNHEY and CDR2 SVGEGT. Here the CDR3 reads CASSLPGVGANVLTF. CDR3 sequence (DNA): TGTGCCAGCAGTCTCCCGGGGGTCGGGGCCAACGTCCTGACTTTC.

The chain is built from TRBV24-1 and TRBJ2-1, with TRBD1 matching 8 bases. Germline CDR1 and CDR2: KGHDR and SFDVKD. CDR3 size: 15 residues. The V gene end was trimmed by 2 bases and the J gene end by 3 bases; junction bases not matched to a gene: 2. CDR3 region: CATSDSGTGYNEQFF. DNA of the CDR3: TGTGCCACCAGTGATTCCGGGACAGGCTACAATGAGCAGTTCTTC.

The chain combines TRBV6-1 with TRBJ1-1; 7 bases fit TRBD1. Germline CDR1 is MNHNS and CDR2 is SASEGT. CDR3 length: 17 amino acids. With 2 bases clipped from V and 5 bases from J, the junction kept 14 bases outside the gene matches. The CDR3 reads CASSEIAWGTAQTEAFF. DNA of the CDR3: TGTGCCAGCAGTGAAATCGCTTGGGGGACAGCACAAACTGAAGCTTTCTTT.

This clone was seen only a few times. V is TRBV6-6 and J is TRBJ1-3, with 8 bases identical to TRBD1. Germline loops: CDR1 MNHNY, CDR2 SVGAGI (reference sequence). J lost 4 bases, V lost 6 bases, and 5 bases had no gene match. The CDR3 runs to 14 residues. CDR3 sequence: CASSTTGVGNTIYF. The CDR3 DNA is TGTGCCAGCAGCACGACAGGGGTAGGAAACACCATATATTTT.

The CDR3 region has the DNA TGTGCCAGCAGCTTAGCGACAGGGGAGGGTCAGCCCCAGCATTTT. Residues: CASSLATGEGQPQHF. V and J are TRBV7-8 and TRBJ1-5, with 8 bases matching TRBD1. Unmatched junction bases numbered 4, after V lost 0 bases and J lost 6 bases. Germline V gives CDR1 SGHVS, CDR2 FQNEAQ. This CDR3 is built from 15 residues.

The rearrangement joins TRBV5-1 to TRBJ1-2; D possibly corresponds to TRBD1 (5 bases). Germline CDR1 and CDR2: SGHRS and YFSETQ. This CDR3 is 14 amino acids long. Trimming removed 4 bases from V and 3 bases from J, with 13 bases in between. The CDR3 is CASSPRGFDYGYTF. CDR3 nucleotide sequence: TGCGCCAGCAGCCCCCGGGGGTTTGACTATGGCTACACCTTC.